The sequence of this TCR beta chain was determined in a study of blood T cell repertoires in COVID-19 (dated by TCRdb to about 2020). Turning to the overall study: Collaborator samples came from the United States, Italy and Spain and covered acute and convalescent phases of COVID-19. Where available, HLA class I and class II types were taken from metadata supplied by the sample provider and were not determined by assay-based typing. The dataset comprised deeply sampled blood TCRbeta repertoires from subjects exposed to, actively infected with, or recovered from COVID-19. A freely available public database, intended as a resource for researchers studying the immune response to SARS-CoV-2, is where the repertoires were released. The material from the prospective study consisted of cDNA or gDNA derived from T cells, B-cell-depleted T cells, or PBMCs. Sample metadata almost always included a de-identified subject ID, COVID-19 status, age in years and sex. Samples were obtained from the ongoing ImmuneRACE study (first 160 participants) and from some 1,200 subjects provided by 6 global collaborators.

This clone appeared once. Its recognized antigen is unknown. Base qualities are missing; no much larger clone stands one base away. Study-wide findings and limitations: The amount of clinical and demographic metadata varied by source and participant and was provided uncurated.

TCRbeta CDR3 regions were amplified from genomic DNA by means of the immunoSEQ Assay, a bias-controlled multiplex PCR. The original methods were these. The number of nucleated cells in each sample was estimated from the amplification of reference gene primers within the assay. To quantify the absolute abundance of each unique TCRbeta CDR3 rearrangement, sequence reads were collapsed and filtered. For each sample, productive Simpson clonality was calculated as the square root of Simpson's diversity index across productive rearrangements. TCRdb took this table from immuneACCESS and kept in-frame rearrangements with V and J called. Such tables lack part of the clones; where checked against another copy, unresolved V genes explain under half of the gap, and the rest is unexplained. D and trimming were read from the DNA, whereas the V and J calls and clone size are those reported in that table. The table for this sample lists 140,000 to 150,000 clones; around 79% of them were counted only once. Together, the top ten hold roughly 8.6% of the sample.

Each collaborating institution followed its own protocols to collect whole blood in K2EDTA tubes. For TCRbeta analysis, collaborators shipped samples in one of three forms: frozen whole blood, isolated PBMCs, or DNA extracted from either of those sample types. CDR1 is given as KGHSH and CDR2 as LQKENI, both from the germline V gene. The CDR3 runs 16 amino acids, cysteine and phenylalanine included. This entry keeps only the CDR3 DNA: 48 bases, framed from base 1. At the junction V is shortened by 6 bases and J by 0 bases, with 15 bases in between. The chain is made from TRBV18 and TRBJ1-3; the D gene cannot be resolved reliably. The material sequenced was peripheral blood. The clonotype was recovered from a man aged 50 to 60 with active or convalescent COVID-19. The CDR3 region has the sequence CASSPRRPDSGNTIYF. The base sequence is TGTGCCAGCTCCCCGAGGCGACCGGACTCTGGAAACACCATATATTTT.